What follows are 3 T cell receptor beta chains derived from one specimen sequenced in a study of blood T cell repertoires in COVID-19. The protocol was immunoSEQ multiplex PCR, while the TCRdb copy is restricted to in-frame clones and leaves out a portion. The sample has 150,000 to 200,000 clones; 75% to 85% are singletons. The sequencing input was PBMCs or T cells enriched from blood (not recorded which). These receptors originate from an older woman who had recovered from COVID-19.

The gene calls are TRBV6-1 and TRBJ1-6; D uncertain. The CDR3 totals 16 residues. Germline values: CDR1 MNHNS, CDR2 SASEGT. The V end was cut by 0 bases, the J end by 10 bases, with 16 bases between. CDR3 region: CASSEALGSPRSPLHF. The CDR3 coding sequence is TGTGCCAGCAGTGAAGCGCTAGGCAGTCCGCGGTCACCCCTCCACTTT.

V is TRBV10-3 and J is TRBJ2-1; tentative D call: TRBD2 (6 bases). V was cut by 7 bases and J by 3 bases, with 10 bases left in between. Germline CDR1 reads ENHRY; CDR2 reads SYGVKD. CDR3 length: 13 amino acids. DNA of the CDR3: TGTGCCATCACCCAGGACTACTACAATGAGCAGTTCTTC. Protein product: CAITQDYYNEQFF.

This chain links TRBV19 with TRBJ2-7; D is perhaps TRBD1 (5 bases). Germline CDR1 is LNHDA and CDR2 is SQIVND (reference sequence). V was cut by 3 bases and J by 12 bases, with 15 bases left in between. The length of the CDR3 is 12 residues. CDR3 bases: TGTGCCAGTAGTATTCAGGCAGGGCCGGTGTACTTC. It encodes CASSIQAGPVYF.